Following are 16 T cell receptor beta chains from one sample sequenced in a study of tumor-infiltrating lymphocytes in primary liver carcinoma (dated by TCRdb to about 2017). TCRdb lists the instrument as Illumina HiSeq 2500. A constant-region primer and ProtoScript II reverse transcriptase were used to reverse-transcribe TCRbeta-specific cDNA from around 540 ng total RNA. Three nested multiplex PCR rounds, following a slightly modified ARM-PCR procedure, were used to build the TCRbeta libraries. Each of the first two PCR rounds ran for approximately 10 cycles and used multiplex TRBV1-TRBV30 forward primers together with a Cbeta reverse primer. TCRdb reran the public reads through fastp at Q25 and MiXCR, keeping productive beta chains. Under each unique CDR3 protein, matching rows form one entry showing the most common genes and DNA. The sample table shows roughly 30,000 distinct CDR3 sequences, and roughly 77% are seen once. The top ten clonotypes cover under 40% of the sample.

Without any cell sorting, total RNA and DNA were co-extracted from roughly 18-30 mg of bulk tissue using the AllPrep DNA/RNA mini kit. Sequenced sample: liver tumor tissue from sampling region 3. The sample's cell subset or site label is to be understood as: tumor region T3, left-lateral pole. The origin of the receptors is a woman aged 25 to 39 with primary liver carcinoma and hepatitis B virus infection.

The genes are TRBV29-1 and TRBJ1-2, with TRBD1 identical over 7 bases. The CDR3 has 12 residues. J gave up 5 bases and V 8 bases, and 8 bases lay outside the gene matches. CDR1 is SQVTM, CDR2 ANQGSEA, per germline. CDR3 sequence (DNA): TGCAGCATTCCGGACAGGCCATATGGCTACACCTTC. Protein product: CSIPDRPYGYTF. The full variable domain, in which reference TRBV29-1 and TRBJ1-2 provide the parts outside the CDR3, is SAVISQKPSRDICQRGTSLTIQCQVDSQVTMMFWYRQQPGQSLTLIATANQGSEATYESGFVIDKFPISRPNLTFSTLTVSNMSPEDSSIYLCSIPDRPYGYTFGSGTRLTVV.

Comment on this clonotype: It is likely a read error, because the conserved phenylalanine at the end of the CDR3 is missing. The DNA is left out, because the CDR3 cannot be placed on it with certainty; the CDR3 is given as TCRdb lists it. CDR3 loop: CASSSLDGQSRELYL. The chain combines TRBV11-2 with TRBJ2-2. Ends included, the CDR3 has 15 residues. Looked up from germline, CDR1 is SGHAT and CDR2 is FQNNGV.

The CDR3 protein is CSATYGLARSTQYF. The CDR3 DNA reads as TGCAGTGCTACTTACGGTTTAGCGAGGAGTACGCAGTATTTT. V gene TRBV20-1 combines with J gene TRBJ2-3; the D gene is possibly TRBD2 (5 bases). Germline V gene data show CDR1 as DFQATT and CDR2 as SNEGSKA (reference sequence). The length of the CDR3 is 14 residues. The germline V and J ends were trimmed by 4 bases and 8 bases, with 19 bases remaining between them.

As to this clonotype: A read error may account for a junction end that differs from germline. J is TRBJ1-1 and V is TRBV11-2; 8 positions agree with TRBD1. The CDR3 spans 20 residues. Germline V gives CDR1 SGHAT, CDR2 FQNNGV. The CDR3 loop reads CASSARVRGRKRWSNTETFF. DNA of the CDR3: TGTGCCAGCAGCGCTCGGGTCAGGGGGCGCAAAAGGTGGAGTAACACTGAAACTTTCTTT.

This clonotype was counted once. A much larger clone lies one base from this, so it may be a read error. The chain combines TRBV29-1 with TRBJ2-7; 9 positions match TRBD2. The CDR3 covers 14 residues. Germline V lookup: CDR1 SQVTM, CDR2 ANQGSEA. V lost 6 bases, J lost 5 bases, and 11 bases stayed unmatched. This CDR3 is CSVALGTSCHEQYF. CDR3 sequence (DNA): TGCAGCGTCGCCCTTGGGACTAGCTGCCACGAGCAGTACTTC.

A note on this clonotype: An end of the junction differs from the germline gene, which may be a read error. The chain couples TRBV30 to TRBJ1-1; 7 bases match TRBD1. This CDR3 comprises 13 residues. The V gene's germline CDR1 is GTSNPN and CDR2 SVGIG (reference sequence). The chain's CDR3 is CVWNSQGGPEALF. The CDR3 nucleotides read TGTGTCTGGAACTCCCAAGGGGGCCCTGAAGCTCTCTTT.

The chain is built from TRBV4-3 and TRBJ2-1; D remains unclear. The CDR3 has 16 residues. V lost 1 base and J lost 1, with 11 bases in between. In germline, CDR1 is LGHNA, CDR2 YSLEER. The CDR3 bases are TGCGCCAGCAGCCAAGGTGCTGGAAGTTCCTACAATGAGCAGTTCTTC. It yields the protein CASSQGAGSSYNEQFF.

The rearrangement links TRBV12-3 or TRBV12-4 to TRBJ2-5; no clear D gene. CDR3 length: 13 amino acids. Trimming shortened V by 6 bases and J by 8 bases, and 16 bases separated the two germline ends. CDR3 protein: CASSPILVGTQYF. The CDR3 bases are TGTGCCAGCAGCCCCATTCTAGTAGGCACCCAGTACTTC.

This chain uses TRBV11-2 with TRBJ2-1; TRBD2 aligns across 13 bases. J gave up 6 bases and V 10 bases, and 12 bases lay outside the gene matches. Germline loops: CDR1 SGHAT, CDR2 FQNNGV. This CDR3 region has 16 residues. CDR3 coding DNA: TGTGCCAACAGGGCTACTAGCGGGAGGGCAGGCAATGAGCAGTTCTTC. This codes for CANRATSGRAGNEQFF.

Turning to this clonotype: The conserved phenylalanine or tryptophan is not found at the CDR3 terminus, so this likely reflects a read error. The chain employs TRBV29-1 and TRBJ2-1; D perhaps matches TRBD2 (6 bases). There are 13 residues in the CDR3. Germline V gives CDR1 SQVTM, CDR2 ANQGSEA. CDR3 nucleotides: TGCGTCGTTGAAACTAGCAACCACAATGAGCAGTTCATC. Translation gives CVVETSNHNEQFI.

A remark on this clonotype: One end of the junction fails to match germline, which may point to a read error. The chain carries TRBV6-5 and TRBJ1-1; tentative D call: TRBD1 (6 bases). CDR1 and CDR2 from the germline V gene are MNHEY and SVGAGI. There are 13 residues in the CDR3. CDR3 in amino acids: CASNWNRDTEAIF. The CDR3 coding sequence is TGTGCCAGCAATTGGAACAGGGACACTGAAGCTATCTTT.

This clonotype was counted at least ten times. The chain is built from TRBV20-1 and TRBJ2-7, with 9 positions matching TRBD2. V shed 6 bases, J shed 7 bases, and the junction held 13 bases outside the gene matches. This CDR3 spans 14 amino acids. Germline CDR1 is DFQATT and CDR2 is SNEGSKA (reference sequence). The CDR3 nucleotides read TGCAGTGCAGGAGCGGATAGCGGGAGCCGAGAGCAGTACTTC. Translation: CSAGADSGSREQYF.

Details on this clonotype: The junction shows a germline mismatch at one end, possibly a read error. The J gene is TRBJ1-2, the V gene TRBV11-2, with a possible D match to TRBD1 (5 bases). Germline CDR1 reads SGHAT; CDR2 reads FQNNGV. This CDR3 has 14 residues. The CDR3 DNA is TGTGTCAACAGCCCCGGGGGTACAGTCGTTGGCTACACATTC. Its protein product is CVNSPGGTVVGYTF.

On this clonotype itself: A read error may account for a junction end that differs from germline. DNA of the CDR3: TGTGTCAGCAGCTTAGCGGTGGGACTAGCGGGTGAAGAGCAGTACTTC. Amino acid sequence: CVSSLAVGLAGEEQYF. The chain links TRBV11-2 to TRBJ2-7, with TRBD2 matching 12 bases. CDR1 and CDR2 from the germline V gene are SGHAT and FQNNGV. This CDR3 region has 16 residues.

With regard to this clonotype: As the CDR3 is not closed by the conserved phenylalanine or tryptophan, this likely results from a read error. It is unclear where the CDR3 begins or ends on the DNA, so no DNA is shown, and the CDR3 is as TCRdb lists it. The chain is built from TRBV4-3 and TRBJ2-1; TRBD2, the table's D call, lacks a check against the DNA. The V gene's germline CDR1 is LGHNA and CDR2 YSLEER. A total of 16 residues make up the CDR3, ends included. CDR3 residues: CASNQDAGSSYNERFL.

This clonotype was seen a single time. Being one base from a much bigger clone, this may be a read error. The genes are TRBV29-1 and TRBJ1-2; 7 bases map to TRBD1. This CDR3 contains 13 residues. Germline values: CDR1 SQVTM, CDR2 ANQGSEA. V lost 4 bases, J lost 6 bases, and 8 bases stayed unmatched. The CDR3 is CSVAQGEEDGYTF. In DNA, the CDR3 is TGCAGCGTTGCGCAGGGGGAAGAGGATGGCTACACCTTC.